Listed below are T cell receptor beta chains from one sample, sequenced in a study of blood T cell repertoires in COVID-19. Assay: immunoSEQ multiplex PCR; the TCRdb copy retains only in-frame clones and omits some. The data show 200,000 to 250,000 clones, with 88% seen just once and around 3.8% held by the top ten. The sequenced sample was PBMCs or T cells enriched from blood (not recorded which). These receptors were taken from a woman aged 25 to 39 who had been exposed to COVID-19. CDR3s include the opening cysteine and the closing phenylalanine or tryptophan. D genes are given only for firm matches. Expanded clones are given a class, and other clones once, few, many or no size at all.

D gene | clone size | J gene | V gene | CDR3 DNA | CDR3 protein
TRBD1 | - | TRBJ2-7 | TRBV23-1 | TGCGCCAGCAGTCAATCCGGGGACAGTCACTACGAGCAGTACTTC | CASSQSGDSHYEQYF
TRBD2 | - | TRBJ2-3 | TRBV9 | TGTGCCAGCAGCCCAGCCCACCAAACTAGCGGGAGCACAGATACGCAGTATTTT | CASSPAHQTSGSTDTQYF
- | - | TRBJ2-1 | TRBV5-6 | TGTGCCAGCAGCTTGGAGGGCAGGGGTTACAATGAGCAGTTCTTC | CASSLEGRGYNEQFF
- | - | TRBJ2-7 | TRBV19 | TGTGCCAGTAGTATAGTTGGTGGCAACGAGCAGTACTTC | CASSIVGGNEQYF
- | - | TRBJ2-2 | TRBV2 | TGTGCCAGCAGTTCAACAGACACCGGGGAGCTGTTTTTT | CASSSTDTGELFF
TRBD2 | - | TRBJ2-7 | TRBV4-2 | TGTGCCAGCAGCTACAGTTTAGCGGGAACCTACGAGCAGTACTTC | CASSYSLAGTYEQYF
TRBD1 | - | TRBJ1-1 | TRBV5-1 | TGCGCCAGCAGCCCCCTGAAATCACAGGGGATCACTGAAGCTTTCTTT | CASSPLKSQGITEAFF
- | few | TRBJ2-6 | TRBV6-1 | TGTGCCAGCAGTGAAGCACAGGGCTCTGGGGCCAACGTCCTGACTTTC | CASSEAQGSGANVLTF
- | - | TRBJ2-2 | TRBV20-1 | TGCAGTGCTAGTGAAAGCGACCACGGGGAGCTGTTTTTT | CSASESDHGELFF
- | - | TRBJ1-1 | TRBV9 | TGTGCCAGCAGCACCCTCAGTGGAGAAACTGAAGCTTTCTTT | CASSTLSGETEAFF
- | - | TRBJ2-1 | TRBV29-1 | TGCAGTGGGGGCCTTTACTCTGAGCAGTTCTTC | CSGGLYSEQFF
TRBD2 | - | TRBJ2-1 | TRBV28 | TGTGCCAGCAGTTTATCGGGTCTAGCGGGATACTACAATGAGCAGTTCTTC | CASSLSGLAGYYNEQFF
TRBD1 | few | TRBJ2-5 | TRBV19 | TGTGCCAGTAGTCTGGACAGGGGTTTTTTCCAAGAGACCCAGTACTTC | CASSLDRGFFQETQYF
TRBD2 | - | TRBJ2-7 | TRBV28 | TGTGCCAGCAGTTTCTTAGCGGGAGGCGGCTACGAGCAGTACTTC | CASSFLAGGGYEQYF
- | once | TRBJ1-5 | TRBV30 | TGTGCCTGGAGTGTACAAGGGGCGCCCCAGCATTTT | CAWSVQGAPQHF
TRBD1 | - | TRBJ2-3 | TRBV5-5 | TGTGCCAGCAGCTTGAGAGGGGGCGCAGATACGCAGTATTTT | CASSLRGGADTQYF
- | - | TRBJ1-6 | TRBV13 | TGTGCCAGCAGCCCCCCGACAGGCCTAGGGCGGGAGTCACCCCTCCACTTT | CASSPPTGLGRESPLHF
TRBD2 | - | TRBJ2-3 | TRBV28 | TGTGCCAGCAGTTTTCGTCTAGCGGGAGGAAGGCAGTATTTT | CASSFRLAGGRQYF
- | - | TRBJ2-7 | TRBV3-1/TRBV3-2 | TGTGCCAGCAGCCTGAAACGGGGGAGCCCCTACGAGCAGTACTTC | CASSLKRGSPYEQYF
TRBD2 | - | TRBJ2-2 | TRBV7-3 | TGTGCCACCTCTCTAGCGGGAGGATTCTCGAACACCGGGGAGCTGTTTTTT | CATSLAGGFSNTGELFF
TRBD2 | few | TRBJ2-2 | TRBV24-1 | TGTGCCACCAGTGATCCCTTCAACCGAGCGGGAGGGTTGAACACCGGGGAGCTGTTTTTT | CATSDPFNRAGGLNTGELFF
- | - | TRBJ1-2 | TRBV29-1 | TGCAGCGTTGTCTCCCTCTATGGCTACACCTTC | CSVVSLYGYTF
- | - | TRBJ1-2 | TRBV5-1 | TGCGCCAGCAGCCCATGGACAGAGCGGCCTTATGGCTACACCTTC | CASSPWTERPYGYTF
TRBD1 | - | TRBJ2-1 | TRBV4-1 | TGCGCCAGCAGCCAACCCCTTTCTTACAGGGGTCCCCACAATGAGCAGTTCTTC | CASSQPLSYRGPHNEQFF
TRBD2 | - | TRBJ2-2 | TRBV27 | TGTGCCAGCAGAGGGACTAGAAAAACCGGGGAGCTGTTTTTT | CASRGTRKTGELFF
TRBD2 | - | TRBJ2-1 | TRBV6-5 | TGTGCCAGCAGTTCCACTCTAGCGGGAGTAAGGAATGAGCAGTTCTTC | CASSSTLAGVRNEQFF
TRBD1 | - | TRBJ1-1 | TRBV29-1 | TGCAGCGTTGAGGGCACCTACAGGGGAAGGGAAGCTTTCTTT | CSVEGTYRGREAFF
TRBD2 | - | TRBJ2-3 | TRBV29-1 | TGCAGCGGCCGCGGGACTAGCGGGAGGGCCATAGATACGCAGTATTTT | CSGRGTSGRAIDTQYF
- | once | TRBJ2-3 | TRBV21-1 | TGTGCCAGCAGCAAATTGAATCACAGGGGAGATACGCAGTATTTT | CASSKLNHRGDTQYF
- | - | TRBJ1-1 | TRBV5-1 | TGCGCCAGCAGCTTGGATTCGGTCACTGAAGCTTTCTTT | CASSLDSVTEAFF
- | few | TRBJ2-1 | TRBV4-1 | TGCGCCAGCAGCCAACAGGGCTACAATGAGCAGTTCTTC | CASSQQGYNEQFF
TRBD1 | - | TRBJ2-7 | TRBV7-2 | TGTGCCAGCAGCGCCGGGACAGTGGACTACGAGCAGTACTTC | CASSAGTVDYEQYF
TRBD2 | once | TRBJ2-7 | TRBV4-1 | TGCGCCAGCAGCCAAGATCGGGCGCCGCGGGAGGACTACGAGCAGTACTTC | CASSQDRAPREDYEQYF
- | - | TRBJ2-7 | TRBV30 | TGTGCCTGGGCCGGGGGGCGAAGATACGAGCAGTACTTC | CAWAGGRRYEQYF
TRBD2 | - | TRBJ2-1 | TRBV12-3/TRBV12-4 | TGTGCCAGCAGGGATAGCGGGAGCGATGAGCAGTTCTTC | CASRDSGSDEQFF
- | once | TRBJ1-1 | TRBV5-4 | TGTGCCAGCAGCTTGCGCTCCGGGAGTACTGAAGCTTTCTTT | CASSLRSGSTEAFF
TRBD1 | - | TRBJ2-7 | TRBV9 | TGTGCCAGCAGCGTTTGGACAGGCTCCTACGAGCAGTACTTC | CASSVWTGSYEQYF
TRBD2 | - | TRBJ2-2 | TRBV20-1 | TGCAGTGCTAGTCGACTAGCGGGAGTAACCGGGGAGCTGTTTTTT | CSASRLAGVTGELFF
TRBD2 | - | TRBJ2-7 | TRBV15 | TGTGCCACCAGCAGAGATCTTAGCGGGAGGAAAATCTCCTACGAGCAGTACTTC | CATSRDLSGRKISYEQYF
TRBD1 | - | TRBJ1-2 | TRBV3-1/TRBV3-2 | TGTGCCAGCAGCGGTTTAGGACAGGGGGCGAGTGGCTACACCTTC | CASSGLGQGASGYTF
- | - | TRBJ2-3 | TRBV6-5 | TGTGCCAGCAGTCCCGACTTAGATACGCAGTATTTT | CASSPDLDTQYF